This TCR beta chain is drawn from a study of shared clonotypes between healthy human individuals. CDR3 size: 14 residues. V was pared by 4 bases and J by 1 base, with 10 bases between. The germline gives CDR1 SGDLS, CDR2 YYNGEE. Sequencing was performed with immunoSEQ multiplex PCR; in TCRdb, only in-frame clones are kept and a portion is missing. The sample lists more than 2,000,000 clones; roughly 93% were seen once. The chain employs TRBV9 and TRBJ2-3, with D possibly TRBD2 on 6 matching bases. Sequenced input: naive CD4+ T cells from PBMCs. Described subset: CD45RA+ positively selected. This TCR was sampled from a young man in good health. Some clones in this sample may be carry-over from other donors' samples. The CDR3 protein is CASSSGTRTDTQYF. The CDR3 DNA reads TGTGCCAGCAGCTCCGGGACTCGCACAGATACGCAGTATTTT.